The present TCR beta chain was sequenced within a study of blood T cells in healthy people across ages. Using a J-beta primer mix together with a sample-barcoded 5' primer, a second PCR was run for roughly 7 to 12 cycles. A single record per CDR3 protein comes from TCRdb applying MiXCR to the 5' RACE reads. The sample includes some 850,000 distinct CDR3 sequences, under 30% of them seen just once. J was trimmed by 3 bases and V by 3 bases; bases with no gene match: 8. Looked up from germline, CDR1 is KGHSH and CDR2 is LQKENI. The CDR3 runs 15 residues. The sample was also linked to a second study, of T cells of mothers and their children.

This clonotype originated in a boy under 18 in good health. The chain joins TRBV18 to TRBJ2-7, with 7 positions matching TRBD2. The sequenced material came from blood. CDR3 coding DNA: TGTGCCAGCTCACCTCACCCGGGAGGAAGCTACGAGCAGTACTTC. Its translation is CASSPHPGGSYEQYF. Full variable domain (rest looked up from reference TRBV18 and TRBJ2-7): NAGVMQNPRHLVRRRGQEARLRCSPMKGHSHVYWYRQLPEEGLKFMVYLQKENIIDESGMPKERFSAEFPKEGPSILRIQQVVRGDSAAYFCASSPHPGGSYEQYFGPGTRLTVT.